The present T cell receptor beta chain was sequenced within a study of T cell responses to AZD1222 COVID-19 vaccine. Analysis merged second doses at about 4 or about 12 weeks. The data were produced by immunoSEQ multiplex PCR, yet TCRdb's version contains in-frame clones alone and is incomplete. The sample lists some 99,000 clones, approximately 91% occurring once. With 7 bases removed from V and 5 bases from J, the gap between germline ends came to 17 bases. The CDR3 covers 15 residues. Germline V gene lookup returns CDR1 SNHLY and CDR2 FYNNEI. The chain joins TRBV2 to TRBJ2-2; a possible D gene is TRBD2 (6 bases). The sequencing used peripheral blood, collected 28 days after the second AZD1222 dose. This TCR derives from an adult who received the AZD1222 COVID-19 vaccine. CDR3 sequence (DNA): TGTGCCAGCACCGAGAAGGGAGGTCGGACCGGGGAGCTGTTTTTT. This sequence encodes CASTEKGGRTGELFF.